These T cell receptor beta chains were read from a single sample in a study of Ad26.COV2.S vaccination and SARS-CoV-2 variants. Clones were sequenced by immunoSEQ multiplex PCR, and TCRdb holds only the in-frame ones, with some missing. The sample has about 350,000 clones, less than 90% seen once. Specimen: peripheral blood, collected in a trial of Ad26.COV2.S vaccine versus placebo. Every receptor here comes from a person aged 18 to 59 who received the Ad26.COV2.S COVID-19 vaccine or a placebo. The conserved cysteine and the conserved F or W are not part of the CDR3 here.

V gene | CDR3 length | CDR3 protein
TRBV6-2/TRBV6-3 | 10 | ASSRTGTPQH
TRBV6-5 | 11 | ASSLGSNTEAF
TRBV6-5 | 10 | ASTRVGEEQY
TRBV5-1 | 13 | ASSLQGPYNSPLH
TRBV5-6 | 10 | ASSSGTSEQY
TRBV2 | 10 | ASSEQLADQF
TRBV30 | 13 | AYSKRGEAGEKLF
TRBV11-2 | 12 | ASSPTAGSYEQY
TRBV19 | 14 | ASSIGRPLGNQPQH
TRBV9 | 15 | ASSGEGQELNNSPLH
TRBV28 | 13 | ASSLAGGINTEAF
TRBV19 | 12 | ASSIDSYNSPLH
TRBV9 | 14 | ASSVAGTSGRDTQY
TRBV15 | 13 | ATRVDVGGNEKLF
TRBV25-1 | 13 | ASQVAGSSTDTQY
TRBV7-2 | 11 | ASSLDEIGELF
TRBV19 | 14 | ASSMASGGAYNEQF
TRBV5-1 | 13 | ASSSAGTELNIQY